This entry describes one T cell receptor (beta chain). The antigen is unknown. It was with 60 Vbeta and 13 Jbeta primers that the PCR ran. Sequenced by immunoSEQ multiplex PCR; TCRdb stores in-frame clones only, minus some. The table has around 130,000 clones, approximately 80% seen once. The data are from a study of cytomegalovirus exposure and HLA in healthy donors. Background on the study: From donors who were HLA-typed, an early data release held approximately 84 million unique TCRs. The study's findings and limits: Certain indistinguishable V segments, among them TRBV6-2 and TRBV6-3, were excluded. Many donors shared some public TCRs, even though most TCR sequences were rare.

The CDR3 contains 13 residues. Germline CDR1 reads MNHNS; CDR2 reads SASEGT. V was trimmed by 4 bases and J by 1 base, leaving 8 bases between them. The clonotype originates from a woman aged 40 to 55 in good health and CMV-seronegative. The chain has TRBV6-1 and TRBJ2-7; TRBD1 is a possible D gene (5 bases). Sequenced material: PBMCs. CDR3 in DNA: TGTGCCAGCAGTGTACAGGAGTCCTACGAGCAGTACTTC. Protein sequence: CASSVQESYEQYF.